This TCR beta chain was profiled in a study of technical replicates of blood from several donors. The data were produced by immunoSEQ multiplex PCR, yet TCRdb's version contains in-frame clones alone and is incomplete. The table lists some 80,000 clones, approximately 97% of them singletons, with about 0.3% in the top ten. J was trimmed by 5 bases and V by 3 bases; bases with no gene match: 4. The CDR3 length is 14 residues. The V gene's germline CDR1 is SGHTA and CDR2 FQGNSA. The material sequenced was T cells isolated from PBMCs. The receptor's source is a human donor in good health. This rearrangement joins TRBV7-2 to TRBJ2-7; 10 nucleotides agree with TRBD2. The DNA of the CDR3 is TGTGCCAGCAGCTTTTTAGCGGGAGGTAACGAGCAGTACTTC. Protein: CASSFLAGGNEQYF. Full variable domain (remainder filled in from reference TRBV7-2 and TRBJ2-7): GAGVSQSPSNKVTEKGKDVELRCDPISGHTALYWYRQSLGQGLEFLIYFQGNSAPDKSGLPSDRFSAERTGGSVSTLTIQRTQQEDSAVYLCASSFLAGGNEQYFGPGTRLTVT.